The source of this T cell receptor beta chain is a study of CD8+CD57+ T cells in acquired aplastic anemia. Profiles of TCR beta VDJ and CDR3 were generated from a genomic DNA template. MiXCR was run by TCRdb on the reads, yielding one entry per CDR3 protein. The repertoire holds around 200,000 distinct CDR3 sequences, with more than 60% as singletons. The length of the CDR3 is 17 residues. Germline lookup yields CDR1 SNHLY and CDR2 FYNNEI. The germline V and J ends were trimmed by 7 bases and 2 bases, with 22 bases remaining between them. In its sample, this clonotype was seen a few times. Antigen unknown. Points from the study as a whole: Patients and controls turned out to have some 30 CD8+ CDR3 sequences in common. A significant difference in CD8+ Simpson's diversity between patients and controls was not found.

CD8+CD57+ cell expansion, shown by flow cytometry, had occurred in the patients selected for sequencing. Therapy had not been given to patients before blood sampling. The sequenced material came from sorted CD4+, CD8+, or CD8+CD57+ T cells (not recorded which) from PBMCs. The chain combines TRBV2 with TRBJ2-3; tentative D call: TRBD2 (7 bases). The source is a human donor with aplastic anemia. The DNA for the CDR3 is TGTGCCAGCATCCTAGTGGGGGGGGCCAGCCCCACAGATACGCAGTATTTT. Amino acids: CASILVGGASPTDTQYF. Full variable domain (outside the CDR3, taken from reference TRBV2 and TRBJ2-3): EPEVTQTPSHQVTQMGQEVILRCVPISNHLYFYWYRQILGQKVEFLVSFYNNEISEKSEIFDDQFSVERPDGSNFTLKIRSTKLEDSAMYFCASILVGGASPTDTQYFGPGTRLTVL.